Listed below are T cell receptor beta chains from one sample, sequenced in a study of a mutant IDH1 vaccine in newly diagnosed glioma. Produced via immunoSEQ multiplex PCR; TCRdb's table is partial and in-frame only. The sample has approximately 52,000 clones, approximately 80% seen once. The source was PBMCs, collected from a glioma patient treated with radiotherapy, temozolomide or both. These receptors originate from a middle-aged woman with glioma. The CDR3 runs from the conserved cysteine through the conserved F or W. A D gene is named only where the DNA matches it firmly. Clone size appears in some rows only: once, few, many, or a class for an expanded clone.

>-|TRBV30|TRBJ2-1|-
TGTGCCTGGAGGGAAGTGGGACTCCCCTACAATGAGCAGTTCTTC
CAWREVGLPYNEQFF
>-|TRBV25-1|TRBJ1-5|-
TGTGCCAGCAGTGAATACGACCAGCCCCAGCATTTT
CASSEYDQPQHF
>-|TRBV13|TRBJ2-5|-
TGTGCCAGCAGCTTGGGGCCCGGACTTCCCAGGGGAGAGACCCAGTACTTC
CASSLGPGLPRGETQYF
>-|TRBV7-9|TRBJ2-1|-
TGTGCCAGCAGCCCGGACAGATACAATGAGCAGTTCTTC
CASSPDRYNEQFF
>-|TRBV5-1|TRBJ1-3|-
TGCGCCAGCAGCACAGACACCGCCTCTGGAAACACCATATATTTT
CASSTDTASGNTIYF
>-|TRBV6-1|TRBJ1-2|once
TGTGCCAGCTCCGCAGGGGACTATGGCTACACCTTC
CASSAGDYGYTF
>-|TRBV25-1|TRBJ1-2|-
TGTGCCAGCAGTGAATTGTCAGGGAGTGAAGGCTATGGCTACACCTTC
CASSELSGSEGYGYTF
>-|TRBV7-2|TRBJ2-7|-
TGTGCCAGCAGCTTAGAGCGGTGGTACGAGCAGTACTTC
CASSLERWYEQYF
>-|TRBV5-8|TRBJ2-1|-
TGTGCCAGCAGATTCTCCTACAATGAGCAGTTCTTC
CASRFSYNEQFF
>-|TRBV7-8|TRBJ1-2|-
TGTGCCAGCAGCTTAGCGCCAGGTGAATATGGCTACACCTTC
CASSLAPGEYGYTF
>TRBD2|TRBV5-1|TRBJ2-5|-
TGCGCCAGCAGCCAAGGACTGGGGGGGGAGACCCAGTACTTC
CASSQGLGGETQYF
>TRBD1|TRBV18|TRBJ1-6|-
TGTGCCAGCTCACCAACTGGACAGGGAGGATCACCCCTCCACTTT
CASSPTGQGGSPLHF
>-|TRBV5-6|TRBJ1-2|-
TGTGCCAGCAGCTCTGGGGCCAATGGCAACTATGGCTACACCTTC
CASSSGANGNYGYTF
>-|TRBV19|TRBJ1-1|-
TGTGCCAGTAGTCTCCGACCCTACCTTGAAGCTTTCTTT
CASSLRPYLEAFF
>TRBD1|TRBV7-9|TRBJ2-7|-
TGTGCCAGCAGCTTACCTGGACAGGGCGTTTACGAGCAGTACTTC
CASSLPGQGVYEQYF
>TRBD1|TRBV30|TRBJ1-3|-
TGTGCCTGGAGTTTGACAGGGGGGACACGACTGAACACCATATATTTT
CAWSLTGGTRLNTIYF
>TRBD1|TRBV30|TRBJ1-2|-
TGTGCCTGGAGCGGAGGACTGGACAGGAGCCCTAACTATGGCTACACCTTC
CAWSGGLDRSPNYGYTF
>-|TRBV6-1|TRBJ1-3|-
TGTGCCAGCAGGGAGTTCAGAAACACCATATATTTT
CASREFRNTIYF
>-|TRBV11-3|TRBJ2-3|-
TGTGCCAGCAGCCCTACGAGGGGCACAGATACGCAGTATTTT
CASSPTRGTDTQYF
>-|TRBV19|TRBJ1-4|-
TGTGCCAGCAAAGAGCTCCCCGGAGGTGAAAAACTGTTTTTT
CASKELPGGEKLFF
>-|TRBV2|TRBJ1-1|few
TGTGCCAGCGGGAGGGCAGGGATCACTGAAGCTTTCTTT
CASGRAGITEAFF
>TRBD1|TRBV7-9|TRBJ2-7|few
TGTGCCAGCAGCTCGGGACAGGTGAGCTCCTACGAGCAGTACTTC
CASSSGQVSSYEQYF
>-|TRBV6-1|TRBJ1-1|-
TGTGCCAGCAGTGTCACAGACACTGAAGCTTTCTTT
CASSVTDTEAFF
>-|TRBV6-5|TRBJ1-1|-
TGTGCCAGCAGCCCCATGATCGGGCCAGAAGCTTTCTTT
CASSPMIGPEAFF
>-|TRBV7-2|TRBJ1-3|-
TGTGCCAGCAGCTTAGATAGCAGAAACACCATATATTTT
CASSLDSRNTIYF
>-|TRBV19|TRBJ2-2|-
TGTGCCAGTAGAAGGAGTAGCGACACCGGGGAGCTGTTTTTT
CASRRSSDTGELFF
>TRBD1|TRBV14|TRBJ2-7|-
TGTGCCAGCACCCGGACAGGGAGCTACGAGCAGTACTTC
CASTRTGSYEQYF
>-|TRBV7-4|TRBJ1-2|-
TGTGCCAGCGAACGCTACACCTTC
CASERYTF
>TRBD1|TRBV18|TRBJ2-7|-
TGTGCCAGCTCGGGGGCCGGGACAGGGGGTTACGAGCAGTACTTC
CASSGAGTGGYEQYF
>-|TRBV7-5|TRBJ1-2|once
TGTGCCAGAAGCTACGACAGGGATGGGCCTTACTATGGCTACACCTTC
CARSYDRDGPYYGYTF
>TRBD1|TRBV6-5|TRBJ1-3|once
TGTGCCAGCAGGCATGACAGGGAGAGAAACACCATATATTTT
CASRHDRERNTIYF
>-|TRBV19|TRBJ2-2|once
TGTGCCAGTAGTCCAGGACAGTCGAACACCGGGGAGCTGTTTTTT
CASSPGQSNTGELFF
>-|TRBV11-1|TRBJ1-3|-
TGTGCCAGCAGCTTAAGCCTCTCTGGAAACACCATATATTTT
CASSLSLSGNTIYF
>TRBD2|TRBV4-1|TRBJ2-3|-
TGCGCCAGCAGCCTGGGGCGGGGGGGCACAGATACGCAGTATTTT
CASSLGRGGTDTQYF
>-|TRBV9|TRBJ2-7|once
TGTGCCAGCAGCCCCTCCCCAGGGGTGAACTACGAGCAGTACTTC
CASSPSPGVNYEQYF
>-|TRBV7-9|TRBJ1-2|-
TGTGCCAGCAGCTTTGGACAGAACTACTATGGCTACACCTTC
CASSFGQNYYGYTF
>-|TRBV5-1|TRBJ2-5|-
TGCGCCAGCACCGACAGTCCCGCGAAGACCCAGTACTTC
CASTDSPAKTQYF
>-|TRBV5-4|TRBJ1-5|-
TGTGCCAGCAGCTTGAGGTACCGCGGGTATCAGCCCCAGCATTTT
CASSLRYRGYQPQHF
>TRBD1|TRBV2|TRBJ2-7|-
TGTGCCAGCAGTGAGGGACAGGGAGGAGCCGAGCAGTACTTC
CASSEGQGGAEQYF
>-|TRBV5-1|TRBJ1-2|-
TGCGCCAGCAGCCCACGCCCGGGGGGCGGTAACTATGGCTACACCTTC
CASSPRPGGGNYGYTF
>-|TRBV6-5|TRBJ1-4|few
TGTGCCAGCAGTCGCCCTGTACTGACTAATGAAAAACTGTTTTTT
CASSRPVLTNEKLFF
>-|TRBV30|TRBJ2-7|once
TGTGCCTGGAGTGAAGTACTCTCCTACGAGCAGTACTTC
CAWSEVLSYEQYF
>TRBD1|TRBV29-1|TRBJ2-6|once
TGCAGCGTTGAGGGACAGAGGGCTGGGGCCAACGTCCTGACTTTC
CSVEGQRAGANVLTF
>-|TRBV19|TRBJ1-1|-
TGTGCCAGTAGTATAGGGGGAGTGCAAGCTTTCTTT
CASSIGGVQAFF
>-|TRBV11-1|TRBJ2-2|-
TGTGCCAGCAACCAACGGGTGGGAACCGGGGAGCTGTTTTTT
CASNQRVGTGELFF
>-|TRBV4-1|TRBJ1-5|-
TGCGCCAGCAGCCAAGAGGTTACGGCCGGGCAGCCCCAGCATTTT
CASSQEVTAGQPQHF
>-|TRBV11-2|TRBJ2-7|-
TGTGCCAGCAGCTTAGGAGGGGCGGGCGAGCAGTACTTC
CASSLGGAGEQYF
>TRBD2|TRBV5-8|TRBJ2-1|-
TGTGCCAGCCGGGACTATCACAATGAGCAGTTCTTC
CASRDYHNEQFF
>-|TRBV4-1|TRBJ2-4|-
TGCGCCAGCACGCAGGTTATCCTAGCCAAAAACATTCAGTACTTC
CASTQVILAKNIQYF
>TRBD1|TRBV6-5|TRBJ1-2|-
TGTGCCAGCAGACAACCGGGACAGGTCTATGGCTACACCTTC
CASRQPGQVYGYTF
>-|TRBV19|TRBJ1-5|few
TGTGCCAGTAGTTCCGGGATCCTTAGCAATCAGCCCCAGCATTTT
CASSSGILSNQPQHF